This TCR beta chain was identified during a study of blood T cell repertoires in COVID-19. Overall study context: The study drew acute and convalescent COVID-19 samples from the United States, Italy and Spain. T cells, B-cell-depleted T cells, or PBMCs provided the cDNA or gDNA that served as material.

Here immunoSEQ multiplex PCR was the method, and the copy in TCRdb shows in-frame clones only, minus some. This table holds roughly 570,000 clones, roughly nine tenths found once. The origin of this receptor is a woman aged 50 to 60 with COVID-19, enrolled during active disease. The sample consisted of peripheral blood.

CDR3 coding DNA: TGTGCCAGCAGTTGGGGAGGGGAGGATACGCAGTATTTT. Encoded protein: CASSWGGEDTQYF. The chain is built from TRBV27 and TRBJ2-3; 7 bases match TRBD2. CDR3 size: 13 residues. CDR1 MNHEY and CDR2 SMNVEV come from the germline V gene (reference sequence). The V segment lost 4 bases and the J segment 6 bases; nucleotides outside the gene matches: 4.